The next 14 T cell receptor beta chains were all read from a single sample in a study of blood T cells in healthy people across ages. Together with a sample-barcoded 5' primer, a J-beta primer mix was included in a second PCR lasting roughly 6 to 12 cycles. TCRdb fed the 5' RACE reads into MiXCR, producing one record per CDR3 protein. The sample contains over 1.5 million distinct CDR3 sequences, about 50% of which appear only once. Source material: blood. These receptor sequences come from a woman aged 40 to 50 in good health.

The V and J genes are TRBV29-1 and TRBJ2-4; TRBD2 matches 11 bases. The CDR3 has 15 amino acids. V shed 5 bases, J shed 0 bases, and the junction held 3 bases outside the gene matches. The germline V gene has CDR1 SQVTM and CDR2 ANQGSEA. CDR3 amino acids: CSVTGTSGAKNIQYF. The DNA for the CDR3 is TGCAGCGTTACCGGGACTAGCGGAGCCAAAAACATTCAGTACTTC.

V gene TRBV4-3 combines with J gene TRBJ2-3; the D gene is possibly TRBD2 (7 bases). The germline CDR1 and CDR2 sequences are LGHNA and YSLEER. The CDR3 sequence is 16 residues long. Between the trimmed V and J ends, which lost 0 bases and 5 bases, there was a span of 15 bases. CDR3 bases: TGCGCCAGCAGCCAAGATCGCGGGGGCGAAGGAGATACGCAGTATTTT. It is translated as CASSQDRGGEGDTQYF.

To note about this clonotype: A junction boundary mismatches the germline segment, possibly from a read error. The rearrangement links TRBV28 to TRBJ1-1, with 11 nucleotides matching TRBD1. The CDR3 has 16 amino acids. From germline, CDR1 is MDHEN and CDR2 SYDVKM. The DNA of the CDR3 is TGCGCCAGCAGCCCTAGGACAGGGGGCTCGAACACTGAAGCTTTCTTT. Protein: CASSPRTGGSNTEAFF.

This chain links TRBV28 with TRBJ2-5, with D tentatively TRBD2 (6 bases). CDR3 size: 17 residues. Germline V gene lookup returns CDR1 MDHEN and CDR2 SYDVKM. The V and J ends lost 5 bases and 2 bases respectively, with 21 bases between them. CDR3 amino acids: CASSNQGRARGQETQYF. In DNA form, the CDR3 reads TGTGCCAGCAGTAATCAGGGCAGGGCCCGGGGGCAAGAGACCCAGTACTTC.

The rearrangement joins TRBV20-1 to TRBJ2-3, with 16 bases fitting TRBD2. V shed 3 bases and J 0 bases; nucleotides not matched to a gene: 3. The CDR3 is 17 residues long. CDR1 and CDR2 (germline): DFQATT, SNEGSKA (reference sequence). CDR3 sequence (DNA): TGCAGTGCTAGGGGGACTAGCGGGGGGGCTAGCACAGATACGCAGTATTTT. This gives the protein CSARGTSGGASTDTQYF.

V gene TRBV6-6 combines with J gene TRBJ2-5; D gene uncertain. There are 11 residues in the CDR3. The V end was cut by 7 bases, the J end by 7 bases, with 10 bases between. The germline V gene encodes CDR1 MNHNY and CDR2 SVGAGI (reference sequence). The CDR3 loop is CASIALGTQYF. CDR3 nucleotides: TGTGCCAGCATAGCCCTTGGGACCCAGTACTTC.

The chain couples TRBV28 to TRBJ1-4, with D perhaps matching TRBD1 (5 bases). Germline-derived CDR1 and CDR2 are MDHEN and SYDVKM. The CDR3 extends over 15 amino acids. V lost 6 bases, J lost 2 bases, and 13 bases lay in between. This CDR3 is CASRSIDSTNEKLFF. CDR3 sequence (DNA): TGTGCCAGCAGGAGTATCGACAGCACTAATGAAAAACTGTTTTTT.

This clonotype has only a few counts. The CDR3 DNA follows: TGCAGTGCTAGAGATCCACTAGCGGGGGCCACAGATACGCAGTATTTT. This gives the protein CSARDPLAGATDTQYF. The rearrangement joins TRBV20-1 to TRBJ2-3, with TRBD2 matching 11 bases. The V and J ends lost 0 bases and 2 bases, in that order; junction bases with no gene match: 4. The CDR3 runs 16 residues. Germline V lookup: CDR1 DFQATT, CDR2 SNEGSKA (reference sequence).

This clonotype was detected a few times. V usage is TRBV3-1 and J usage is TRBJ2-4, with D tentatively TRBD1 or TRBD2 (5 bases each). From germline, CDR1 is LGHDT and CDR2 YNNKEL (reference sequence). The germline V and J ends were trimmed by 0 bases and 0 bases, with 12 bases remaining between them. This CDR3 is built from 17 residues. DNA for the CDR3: TGTGCCAGCAGCCAAGAATCTGGGGCGGGAGCCAAAAACATTCAGTACTTC. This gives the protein CASSQESGAGAKNIQYF.

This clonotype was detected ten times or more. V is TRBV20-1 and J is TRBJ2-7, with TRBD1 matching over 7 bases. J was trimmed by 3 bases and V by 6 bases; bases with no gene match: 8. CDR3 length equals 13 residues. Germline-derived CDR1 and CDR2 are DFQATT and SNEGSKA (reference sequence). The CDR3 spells CSALRQGLYEQYF. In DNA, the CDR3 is TGCAGTGCCCTTAGACAGGGTCTCTACGAGCAGTACTTC.

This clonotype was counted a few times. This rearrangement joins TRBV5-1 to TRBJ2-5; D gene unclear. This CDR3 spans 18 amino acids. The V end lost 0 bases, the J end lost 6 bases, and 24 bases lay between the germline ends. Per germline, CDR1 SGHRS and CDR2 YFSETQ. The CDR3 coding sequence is TGCGCCAGCAGCTTGGCCAGAGTAACCAATTCCCCCGGACAGACCCAGTACTTC. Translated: CASSLARVTNSPGQTQYF.

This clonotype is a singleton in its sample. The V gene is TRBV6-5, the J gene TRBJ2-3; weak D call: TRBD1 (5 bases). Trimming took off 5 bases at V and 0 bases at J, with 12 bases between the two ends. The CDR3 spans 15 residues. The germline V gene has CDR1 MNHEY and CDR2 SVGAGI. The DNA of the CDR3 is TGTGCCAGCAGTCCTGGGGCCCGTAGCACAGATACGCAGTATTTT. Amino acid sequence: CASSPGARSTDTQYF.

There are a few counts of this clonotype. This chain's CDR3 is CASSQGQRGRQETQYF. In DNA, the CDR3 is TGCGCCAGCAGCCAAGGGCAGCGGGGGAGACAAGAGACCCAGTACTTC. V is TRBV4-1 and J is TRBJ2-5; 8 bases match TRBD2. V dropped 1 base and J dropped 2; count of bases not matched to a gene: 6. The CDR3 is made up of 16 amino acids. Germline CDR1 reads MGHRA; CDR2 reads YSYEKL.

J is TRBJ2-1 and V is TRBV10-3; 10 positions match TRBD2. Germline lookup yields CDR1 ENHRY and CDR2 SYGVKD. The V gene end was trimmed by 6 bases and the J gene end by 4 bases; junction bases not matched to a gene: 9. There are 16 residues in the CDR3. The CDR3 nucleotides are TGTGCCATCAGCAAGCGGGGGGGCCGTAATTACAATGAGCAGTTCTTC. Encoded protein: CAISKRGGRNYNEQFF.